Below, 29 T cell receptor beta chains from the same sample are listed, as sequenced in a study of shared clonotypes between healthy human individuals. Sequenced by immunoSEQ multiplex PCR; TCRdb stores in-frame clones only, minus some. The profile shows 650,000 to 700,000 clones, 90% of them singletons. The sample was memory CD8+ T cells from PBMCs. Subset defined: CD45RO+ cells pooled with CCR7-negative TemRA cells. Receptor source: a man between 18 and 29 years old in good health. Some clones in this sample may be carry-over from other donors' samples.

As for this clone: The identical CDR3 is also encoded by other nucleotide sequences in the sample. This rearrangement joins TRBV11-2 to TRBJ2-7; D tentatively fits TRBD1 or TRBD2 (6 bases each). With 1 base removed from V and 2 bases from J, the gap between germline ends came to 9 bases. Germline V gene data show CDR1 as SGHAT and CDR2 as FQNNGV. The CDR3 runs to 14 residues. CDR3 nucleotide sequence: TGTGCCAGCAGCTTAGTAGGGGGGCCCTACGAGCAGTACTTC. Translation gives CASSLVGGPYEQYF.

This chain joins TRBV7-9 and TRBJ2-7; TRBD2 matches 8 bases. V shed 3 bases and J 6 bases; nucleotides not matched to a gene: 7. Per germline, CDR1 SEHNR and CDR2 FQNEAQ (reference sequence). The CDR3 runs 14 residues. CDR3 in DNA: TGTGCCAGCAGCTTCGGACTAGCTTTCGGCGAGCAGTACTTC. The encoded protein is CASSFGLAFGEQYF. The full variable domain, its missing parts supplied by reference TRBV7-9 and TRBJ2-7, is DTGVSQNPRHKITKRGQNVTFRCDPISEHNRLYWYRQTLGQGPEFLTYFQNEAQLEKSRLLSDRFSAERPKGSFSTLEIQRTEQGDSAMYLCASSFGLAFGEQYFGPGTRLTVT.

This chain uses TRBV20-1 with TRBJ2-7; D unresolved. This CDR3 spans 10 amino acids. V was shortened by 5 bases and J by 1 base, with 3 bases between the two germline ends. Germline V gene sequence: CDR1 DFQATT, CDR2 SNEGSKA (reference sequence). The CDR3 DNA reads TGCAGTGCTGCTTCCTACGAGCAGTACTTC. Its translation is CSAASYEQYF.

This chain uses TRBV7-2 with TRBJ2-1; D remains unclear. V was shortened by 3 bases and J by 0 bases, with 9 bases between the two germline ends. CDR3 length equals 15 residues. Germline V gives CDR1 SGHTA, CDR2 FQGNSA. In nucleotides, the CDR3 is TGTGCCAGCAGCTTTAGCTCAGACTCCTACAATGAGCAGTTCTTC. Protein: CASSFSSDSYNEQFF.

CDR3 nucleotide sequence: TGCGCCAGCAGCTTGGTTACAGGGGACGCCAGGGGCGAGCAGTACTTC. Amino acids: CASSLVTGDARGEQYF. This rearrangement joins TRBV5-1 to TRBJ2-7, with 7 bases fitting TRBD1. CDR3 length equals 16 residues. The germline CDR1 and CDR2 sequences are SGHRS and YFSETQ. The V segment lost 0 bases and the J segment 6 bases; nucleotides outside the gene matches: 12.

The chain links TRBV27 to TRBJ1-2; 10 bases line up with TRBD1. The germline CDR1 and CDR2 sequences are MNHEY and SMNVEV (reference sequence). V lost 6 bases, J lost 4 bases, and 8 bases stayed unmatched. The CDR3 runs to 15 residues. DNA of the CDR3: TGTGCCAGCAGGGGCGGGACAGGGGTTTTCTATGGCTACACCTTC. Amino acid sequence: CASRGGTGVFYGYTF.

The rearrangement links TRBV9 to TRBJ2-2; 16 nucleotides match TRBD2. V gave up 5 bases and J gave up 4 bases; unmatched junction bases: 8. CDR3 size: 18 residues. Germline V gene lookup returns CDR1 SGDLS and CDR2 YYNGEE. CDR3 region: CASRGTGTSGRVTGELFF. The CDR3 DNA reads TGTGCCAGCAGAGGTACCGGGACTAGCGGGAGGGTCACCGGGGAGCTGTTTTTT.

The CDR3 here is CASSYQAFRSGANVLTF. As DNA, the CDR3 is TGCGCCAGCAGTTACCAGGCTTTTCGCTCTGGGGCCAACGTCCTGACTTTC. This chain joins TRBV10-1 and TRBJ2-6; D gene unclear. V was clipped by 5 bases and J by 0 bases, with 14 bases between them. CDR3 length equals 17 residues. CDR1 WNHNN and CDR2 SYGVQD come from the germline V gene (reference sequence).

V and J are TRBV9 and TRBJ2-7; 7 positions agree with TRBD2. Unmatched junction bases numbered 15, after V lost 6 bases and J lost 3 bases. The CDR3 has 16 amino acids. From germline, CDR1 is SGDLS and CDR2 YYNGEE. The CDR3 reads CASTPREAGARYEQYF. The CDR3 region has the DNA TGTGCCAGCACCCCCCGTGAGGCGGGAGCCCGCTACGAGCAGTACTTC.

The chain has TRBV7-7 and TRBJ2-2, with D possibly matching TRBD1 (6 bases). Trimming stripped 5 bases from V and 4 bases from J, with 17 bases between. The germline CDR1 and CDR2 sequences are SSHAT and FNYEAQ (reference sequence). This CDR3 contains 16 residues. The CDR3 region is CASSLTLGGPTGELFF. The DNA for the CDR3 is TGTGCCAGCAGCCTTACTCTTGGGGGCCCCACCGGGGAGCTGTTTTTT.

This clone occurred once. The chain is built from TRBV21-1 and TRBJ2-1; the table's D call of TRBD2 was not tested on the DNA. TRBV21-1 is labeled a pseudogene. CDR3 size: 19 residues. The CDR3: CASSAEGLAEVVSYNEQFF. The CDR3 region has the DNA TGTGCCAGCAGCGCAGAGGGGCTAGCGGAAGTAGTATCCTACAATGAGCAGTTCTTC.

This clone was seen a single time. The same CDR3 also results from other DNA sequences found in this sample. The chain is built from TRBV6-6 and TRBJ2-7; D might be TRBD2 (6 bases). Trimming took 7 bases from V and 3 from J, leaving 10 bases between them. The length of the CDR3 is 12 residues. Per germline, CDR1 MNHNY and CDR2 SVGAGI (reference sequence). CDR3 nucleotides: TGTGCCAGCACTGGAGGGCTCTACGAGCAGTACTTC. Translated, it gives CASTGGLYEQYF.

This chain joins TRBV9 and TRBJ2-3, with 8 bases lining up with TRBD2. V lost 0 bases, J lost 5 bases, and 5 bases stayed unmatched. This CDR3 spans 15 amino acids. CDR1 and CDR2 from the germline V gene are SGDLS and YYNGEE. DNA for the CDR3: TGTGCCAGCAGCGTAGACGGGAGGGCCCGAGATACGCAGTATTTT. The encoded protein is CASSVDGRARDTQYF.

The chain uses TRBV27 and TRBJ2-4; D might be TRBD1 (5 bases). This CDR3 has 15 amino acids. Deletions cut 0 bases from V and 8 bases from J, with 14 bases between. CDR1 MNHEY and CDR2 SMNVEV come from the germline V gene (reference sequence). The CDR3 DNA reads TGTGCCAGCAGTTTATCGTCTGCGCAGGGTCACATTCAGTACTTC. Translating it yields CASSLSSAQGHIQYF.

The V and J genes are TRBV5-6 and TRBJ2-7; D remains unclear. The V gene lost 3 bases and the J gene lost 4 bases, with 20 bases spanning the gap. Per the germline V gene, CDR1 is SGHDT and CDR2 is YYEEEE. The CDR3 runs 16 residues. The CDR3 DNA reads as TGTGCCAGCAGCTCTACTACAGCGACTCCTTATTACGAGCAGTACTTC. As protein: CASSSTTATPYYEQYF. Complete variable domain (other parts from reference TRBV5-6 and TRBJ2-7): DAGVTQSPTHLIKTRGQQVTLRCSPKSGHDTVSWYQQALGQGPQFIFQYYEEEERQRGNFPDRFSGHQFPNYSSELNVNALLLGDSALYLCASSSTTATPYYEQYFGPGTRLTVT.

The J gene is TRBJ1-4, the V gene TRBV15; D is uncertain. Looked up from germline, CDR1 is LNHNV and CDR2 is YYDKDF (reference sequence). The CDR3 totals 17 residues. The V and J ends lost 1 base and 0 bases respectively, with 12 bases between them. CDR3 bases: TGTGCCACCAGCAGAGGGCTCCTAAGAGCAACTAATGAAAAACTGTTTTTT. This gives the protein CATSRGLLRATNEKLFF.

The chain combines TRBV4-3 with TRBJ2-3; 7 nucleotides match TRBD2. The CDR3 extends over 18 amino acids. Germline CDR1 is LGHNA and CDR2 is YSLEER. Trimming cost V 4 bases and J 4 bases; bases outside gene matches: 17. The chain's CDR3 is CASSPGIMGEGWADTQYF. In nucleotides, the CDR3 is TGCGCCAGCAGCCCCGGAATCATGGGGGAGGGGTGGGCAGATACGCAGTATTTT.

This chain connects TRBV7-8 to TRBJ2-7; TRBD2 matches at 7 bases. This CDR3 region has 16 residues. V trimming: 5 bases; J trimming: 0 bases; junction bases outside the gene matches: 10. Germline CDR1 SGHVS, CDR2 FQNEAQ. The CDR3 loop reads CASSERRGVSSYEQYF. As DNA, the CDR3 is TGTGCCAGCAGCGAACGTCGGGGGGTTAGCTCCTACGAGCAGTACTTC.

The V call is TRBV6-6, the J call TRBJ1-1; 7 bases agree with TRBD1. Germline loops: CDR1 MNHNY, CDR2 SVGAGI (reference sequence). J gave up 0 bases and V 6 bases, and 10 bases lay outside the gene matches. The CDR3 contains 16 residues. DNA of the CDR3: TGTGCCAGCAGCTTCCCCGGGACAGACCTGAACACTGAAGCTTTCTTT. This translates into CASSFPGTDLNTEAFF.

This chain joins TRBV5-4 and TRBJ2-7; tentatively, D is TRBD2 (5 bases). V lost 1 base to trimming and J lost 10 bases, with 12 bases between them. CDR3 length equals 12 residues. Germline CDR1 is SGHNT and CDR2 is YYREEE (reference sequence). CDR3 bases: TGTGCCAGCAGCTTGTTTGCGGGTAAACAGTACTTC. This sequence encodes CASSLFAGKQYF.

The V and J genes are TRBV10-2 and TRBJ1-2, with D possibly being TRBD1 (5 bases). Germline CDR1 is WSHSY and CDR2 is SAAADI. The CDR3 runs to 14 residues. V dropped 5 bases and J dropped 2 bases, with 12 bases sitting between them. The CDR3 protein is CASSPGGVNYGYTF. CDR3 DNA: TGCGCCAGCAGTCCCGGGGGGGTGAACTATGGCTACACCTTC.

This clone was recorded only once. V gene TRBV4-2 combines with J gene TRBJ1-2, with TRBD1 identical over 8 bases. The CDR3 runs 16 residues. In germline, CDR1 is LGHNA, CDR2 YNFKEQ. V lost 0 bases to trimming and J lost 7 bases; unmatched junction nucleotides: 10. DNA for the CDR3: TGTGCCAGCAGCCAAGAGGGAGGTGACAGGGGTTTTGGCTACACCTTC. Translated: CASSQEGGDRGFGYTF.

The chain uses TRBV27 and TRBJ2-7; either TRBD1 or TRBD2 may supply D (5 bases each). Trimming shortened V by 3 bases and J by 5 bases, and 11 bases separated the two germline ends. This CDR3 has 13 residues. In germline, CDR1 is MNHEY, CDR2 SMNVEV (reference sequence). CDR3 nucleotide sequence: TGTGCCAGCAGTTTGAGCAGGGACCACGAGCAGTACTTC. It is translated as CASSLSRDHEQYF.

This rearrangement joins TRBV14 to TRBJ1-2; D is perhaps TRBD1 (5 bases). V dropped 4 bases and J dropped 1 base, with 22 bases sitting between them. Germline CDR1 reads SGHDN; CDR2 reads FVKESK. The CDR3 extends over 18 amino acids. CDR3 sequence reads: CASSPLGASTHINYGYTF. CDR3 nucleotide sequence: TGTGCCAGCAGCCCGCTAGGGGCATCCACTCACATTAACTATGGCTACACCTTC.

The V gene is TRBV25-1, the J gene TRBJ2-2, with no clear D. Between the trimmed V and J ends, which lost 4 bases and 4 bases, there was a span of 19 bases. Per the germline V gene, CDR1 is MGHDK and CDR2 is SYGVNS. CDR3 length: 17 amino acids. Written as DNA, the CDR3 is TGTGCCAGCAGTGGGACCGGGCCCTTTTGGGGCACCGGGGAGCTGTTTTTT. Protein sequence: CASSGTGPFWGTGELFF.

The chain joins TRBV28 to TRBJ2-1; D gene uncertain. CDR1 and CDR2 from the germline V gene are MDHEN and SYDVKM. V lost 9 bases to trimming and J lost 15 bases, with 12 bases between them. The CDR3 length is 9 residues. CDR3 DNA: TGTGCCAGAACTTTTCGGCCGTTCTTC. This encodes CARTFRPFF.

Only one count was recorded for this clone. The chain joins TRBV10-2 to TRBJ2-1; tentative D call: TRBD2 (6 bases). The V and J ends lost 4 bases and 9 bases respectively, with 13 bases between them. CDR1 is WSHSY and CDR2 is SAAADI in the germline V gene. This CDR3 is built from 13 residues. The CDR3 DNA is TGCGCCAGCAGTGTCCCTAGCGCAAGTGAGCAGTTCTTC. Amino acid sequence: CASSVPSASEQFF.

As concerns this clone: One end of the junction fails to match germline, which may point to a read error. The chain has TRBV4-1 and TRBJ2-1; a possible D gene is TRBD2 (6 bases). Germline V gene data show CDR1 as MGHRA and CDR2 as YSYEKL. The CDR3 is 14 residues long. Written as DNA, the CDR3 is TGCGCCAGCAGCCAAGGACGGGAGTTCGTTGAGCAGCTCTTC. Translated, it gives CASSQGREFVEQLF.

V and J are TRBV27 and TRBJ2-1; 9 positions agree with TRBD2. CDR3 length equals 18 residues. V trimming: 7 bases; J trimming: 6 bases; junction bases outside the gene matches: 19. CDR1 MNHEY and CDR2 SMNVEV come from the germline V gene (reference sequence). The CDR3 is CASISPFRAGLAFNEQFF. The CDR3 DNA reads as TGTGCCAGCATTTCCCCCTTCAGGGCGGGACTAGCCTTCAATGAGCAGTTCTTC.